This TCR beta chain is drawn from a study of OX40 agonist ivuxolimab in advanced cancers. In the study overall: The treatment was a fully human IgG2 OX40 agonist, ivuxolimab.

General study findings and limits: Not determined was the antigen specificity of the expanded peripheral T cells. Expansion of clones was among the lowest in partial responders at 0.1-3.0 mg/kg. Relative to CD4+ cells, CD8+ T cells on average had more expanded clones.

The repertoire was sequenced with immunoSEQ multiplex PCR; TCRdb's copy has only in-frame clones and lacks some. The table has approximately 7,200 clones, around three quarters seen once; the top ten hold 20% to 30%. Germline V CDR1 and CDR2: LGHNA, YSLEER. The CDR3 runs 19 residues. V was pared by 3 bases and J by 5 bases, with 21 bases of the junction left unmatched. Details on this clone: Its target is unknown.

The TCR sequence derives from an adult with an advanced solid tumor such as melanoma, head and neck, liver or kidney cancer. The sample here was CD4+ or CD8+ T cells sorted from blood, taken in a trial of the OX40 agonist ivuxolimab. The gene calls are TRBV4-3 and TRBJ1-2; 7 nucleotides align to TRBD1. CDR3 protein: CASSQTAGLGCTGAYGYTF. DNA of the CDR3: TGCGCCAGCAGCCAGACCGCGGGTCTGGGTTGTACAGGGGCGTATGGCTACACCTTC.